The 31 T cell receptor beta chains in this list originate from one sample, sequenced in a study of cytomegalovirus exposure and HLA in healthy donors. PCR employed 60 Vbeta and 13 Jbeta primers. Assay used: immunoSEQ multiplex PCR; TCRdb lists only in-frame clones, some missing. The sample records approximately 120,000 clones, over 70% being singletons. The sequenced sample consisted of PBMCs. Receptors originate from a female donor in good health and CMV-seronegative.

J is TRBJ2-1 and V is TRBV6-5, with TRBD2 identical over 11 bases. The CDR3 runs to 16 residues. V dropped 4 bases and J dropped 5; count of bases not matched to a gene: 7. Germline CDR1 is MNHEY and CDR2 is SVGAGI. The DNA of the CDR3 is TGTGCCAGCAGTTCACCCTGGGGACTAGCGGACAATGAGCAGTTCTTC. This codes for CASSSPWGLADNEQFF.

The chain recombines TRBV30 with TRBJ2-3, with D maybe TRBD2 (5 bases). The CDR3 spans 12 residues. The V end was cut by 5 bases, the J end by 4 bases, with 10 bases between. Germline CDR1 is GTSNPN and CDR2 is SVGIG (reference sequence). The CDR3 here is CAWGLPADTQYF. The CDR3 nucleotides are TGTGCCTGGGGACTTCCGGCAGATACGCAGTATTTT. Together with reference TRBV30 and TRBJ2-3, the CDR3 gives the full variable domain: SQTIHQWPATLVQPVGSPLSLECTVEGTSNPNLYWYRQAAGRGLQLLFYSVGIGQISSEVPQNLSASRPQDRQFILSSKKLLLSDSGFYLCAWGLPADTQYFGPGTRLTVL.

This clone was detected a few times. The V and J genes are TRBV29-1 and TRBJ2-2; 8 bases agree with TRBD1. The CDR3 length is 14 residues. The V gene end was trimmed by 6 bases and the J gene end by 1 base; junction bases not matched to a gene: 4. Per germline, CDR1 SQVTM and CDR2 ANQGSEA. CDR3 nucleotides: TGCAGCGTCCGGGACAGGAGGAACACCGGGGAGCTGTTTTTT. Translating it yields CSVRDRRNTGELFF.

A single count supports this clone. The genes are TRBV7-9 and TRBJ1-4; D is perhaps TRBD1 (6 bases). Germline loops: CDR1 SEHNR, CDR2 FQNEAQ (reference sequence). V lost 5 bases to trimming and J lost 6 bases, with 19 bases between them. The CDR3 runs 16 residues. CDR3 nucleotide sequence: TGTGCCAGCAGCGCGTCCCAGGGGACACTGGATGAAAAACTGTTTTTT. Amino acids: CASSASQGTLDEKLFF.

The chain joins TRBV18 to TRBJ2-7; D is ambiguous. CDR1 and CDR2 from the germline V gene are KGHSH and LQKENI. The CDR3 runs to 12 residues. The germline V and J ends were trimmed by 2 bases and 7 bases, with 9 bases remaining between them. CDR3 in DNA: TGTGCCAGCTCACCAGGTCGGTTGGAGCAGTACTTC. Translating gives CASSPGRLEQYF.

The CDR3 DNA reads TGTGCCAGCAGCCAAGGGGGGGGGCCGGACACCGGGGAGCTGTTTTTT. It is translated as CASSQGGGPDTGELFF. The J gene is TRBJ2-2, the V gene TRBV4-2; possible D gene TRBD2, 7 bases. CDR1 LGHNA and CDR2 YNFKEQ come from the germline V gene. Trimming removed 1 base at V and 3 bases at J, with 12 bases between. The CDR3 sequence is 16 residues long.

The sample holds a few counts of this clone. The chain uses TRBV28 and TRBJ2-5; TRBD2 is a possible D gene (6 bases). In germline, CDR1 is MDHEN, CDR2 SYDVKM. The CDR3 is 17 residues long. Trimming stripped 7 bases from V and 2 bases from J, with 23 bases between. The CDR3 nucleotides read TGTGCCAGCAATACCCGCGCGGACTACCAAGATCAAGAGACCCAGTACTTC. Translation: CASNTRADYQDQETQYF.

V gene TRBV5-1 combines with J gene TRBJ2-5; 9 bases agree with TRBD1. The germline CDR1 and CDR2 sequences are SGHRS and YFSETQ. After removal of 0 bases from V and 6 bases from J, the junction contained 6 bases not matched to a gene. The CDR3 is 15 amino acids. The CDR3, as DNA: TGCGCCAGCAGCTTGGATCCGGGACAGGGTCAGACCCAGTACTTC. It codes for CASSLDPGQGQTQYF.

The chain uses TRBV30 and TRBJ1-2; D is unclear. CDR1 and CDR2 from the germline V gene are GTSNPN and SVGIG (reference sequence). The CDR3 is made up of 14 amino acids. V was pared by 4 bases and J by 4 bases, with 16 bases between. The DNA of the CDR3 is TGTGCCTGGACTCGTCGGGTCGTGGGCTATGGCTACACCTTC. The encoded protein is CAWTRRVVGYGYTF.

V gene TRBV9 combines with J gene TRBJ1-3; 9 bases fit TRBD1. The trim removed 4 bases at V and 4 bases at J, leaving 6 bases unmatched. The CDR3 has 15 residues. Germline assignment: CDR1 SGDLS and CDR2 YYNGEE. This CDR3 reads CASSSGTGKGNTIYF. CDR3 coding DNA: TGTGCCAGCAGCTCTGGGACAGGGAAAGGAAACACCATATATTTT.

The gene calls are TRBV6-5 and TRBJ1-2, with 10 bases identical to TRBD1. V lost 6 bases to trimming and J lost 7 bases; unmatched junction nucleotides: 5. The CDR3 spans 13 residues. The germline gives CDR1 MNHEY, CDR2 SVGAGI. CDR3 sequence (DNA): TGTGCCAGCAGGGGGACAGGGGCTAGTGGCTACACCTTC. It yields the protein CASRGTGASGYTF.

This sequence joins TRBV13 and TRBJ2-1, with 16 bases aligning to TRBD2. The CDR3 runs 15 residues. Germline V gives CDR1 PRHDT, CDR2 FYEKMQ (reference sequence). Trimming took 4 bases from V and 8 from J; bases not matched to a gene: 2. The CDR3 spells CASSSGTSGRDEQFF. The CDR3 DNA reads TGTGCCAGCAGCTCCGGGACTAGCGGGAGGGATGAGCAGTTCTTC.

CDR3 region: CASSFSYRQGAEGYTF. CDR3 coding DNA: TGTGCCAGCAGTTTTTCTTATCGGCAGGGGGCAGAAGGCTACACCTTC. The chain links TRBV6-5 to TRBJ1-2; 8 bases are a match to TRBD1. V was pared by 4 bases and J by 8 bases, with 15 bases of the junction left unmatched. Germline V gene data show CDR1 as MNHEY and CDR2 as SVGAGI. The CDR3 is 16 amino acids.

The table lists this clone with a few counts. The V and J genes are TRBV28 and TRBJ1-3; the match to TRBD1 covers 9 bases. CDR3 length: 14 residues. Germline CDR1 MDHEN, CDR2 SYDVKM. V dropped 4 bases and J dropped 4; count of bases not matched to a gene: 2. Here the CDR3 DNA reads TGTGCCAGCAGTTCCGGGACAGGGGGAAACACCATATATTTT. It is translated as CASSSGTGGNTIYF.

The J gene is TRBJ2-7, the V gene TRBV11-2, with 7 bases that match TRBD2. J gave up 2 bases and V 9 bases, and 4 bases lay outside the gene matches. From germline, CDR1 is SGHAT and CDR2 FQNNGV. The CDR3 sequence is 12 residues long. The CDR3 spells CASSGLTYEQYF. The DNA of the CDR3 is TGTGCCAGTAGCGGGCTTACCTACGAGCAGTACTTC.

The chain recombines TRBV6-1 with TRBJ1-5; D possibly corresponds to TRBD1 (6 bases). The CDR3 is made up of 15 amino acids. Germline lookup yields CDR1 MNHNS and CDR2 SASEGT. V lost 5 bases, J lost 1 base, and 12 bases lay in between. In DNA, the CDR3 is TGTGCCAGCAGTTCCCTTGGGGGCAGCAATCAGCCCCAGCATTTT. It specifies CASSSLGGSNQPQHF.

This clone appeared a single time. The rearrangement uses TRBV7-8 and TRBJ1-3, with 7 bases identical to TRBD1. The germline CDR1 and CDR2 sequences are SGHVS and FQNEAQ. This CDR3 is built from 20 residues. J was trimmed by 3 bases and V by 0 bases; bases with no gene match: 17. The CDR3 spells CASSLARGNFKAGSGNTIYF. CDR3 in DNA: TGTGCCAGCAGCTTAGCCAGGGGGAATTTTAAAGCGGGTAGTGGAAACACCATATATTTT.

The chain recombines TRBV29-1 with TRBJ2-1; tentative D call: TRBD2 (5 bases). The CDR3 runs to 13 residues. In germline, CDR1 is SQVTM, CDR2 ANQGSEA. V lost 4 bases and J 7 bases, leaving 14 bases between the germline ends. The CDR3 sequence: CSVGRRTGNEQFF. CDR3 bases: TGCAGCGTTGGACGGAGGACGGGAAATGAGCAGTTCTTC.

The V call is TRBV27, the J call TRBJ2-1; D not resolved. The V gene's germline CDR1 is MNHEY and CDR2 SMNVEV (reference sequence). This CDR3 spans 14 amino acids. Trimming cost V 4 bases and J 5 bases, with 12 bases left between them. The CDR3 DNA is TGTGCCAGCAGTTCACACACCCCCGACAATGAGCAGTTCTTC. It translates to CASSSHTPDNEQFF.

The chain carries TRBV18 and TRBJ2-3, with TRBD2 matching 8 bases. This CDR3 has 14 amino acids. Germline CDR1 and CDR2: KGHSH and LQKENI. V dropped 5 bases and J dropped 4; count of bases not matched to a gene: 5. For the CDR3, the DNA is TGTGCCAGCTCAGCGGGAGGCGGTCCAGATACGCAGTATTTT. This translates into CASSAGGGPDTQYF.

The CDR3 loop reads CASSYGGGYGYTF. In nucleotides, the CDR3 is TGTGCCAGCAGCTATGGGGGAGGCTATGGCTACACCTTC. The V call is TRBV5-4, the J call TRBJ1-2, with D possibly matching TRBD1 (5 bases). The V gene lost 3 bases and the J gene lost 4 bases, with 10 bases spanning the gap. The germline V gene has CDR1 SGHNT and CDR2 YYREEE (reference sequence). The CDR3 totals 13 residues.

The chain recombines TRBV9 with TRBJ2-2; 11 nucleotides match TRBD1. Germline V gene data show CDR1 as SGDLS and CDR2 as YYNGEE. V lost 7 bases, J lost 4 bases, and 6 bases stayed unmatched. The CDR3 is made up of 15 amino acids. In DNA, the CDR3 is TGTGCCAGCCACGCAGGGACAGGGGGCACCGGGGAGCTGTTTTTT. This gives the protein CASHAGTGGTGELFF.

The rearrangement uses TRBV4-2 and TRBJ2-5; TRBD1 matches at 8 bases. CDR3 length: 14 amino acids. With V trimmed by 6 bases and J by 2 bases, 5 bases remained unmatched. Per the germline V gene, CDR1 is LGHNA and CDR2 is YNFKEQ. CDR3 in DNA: TGTGCCAGCAGGCAGGGGGCTGGGCAAGAGACCCAGTACTTC. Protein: CASRQGAGQETQYF.

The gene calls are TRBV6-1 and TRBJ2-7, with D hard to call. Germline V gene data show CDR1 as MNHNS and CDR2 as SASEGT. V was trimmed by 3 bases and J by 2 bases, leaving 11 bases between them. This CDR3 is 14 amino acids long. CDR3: CASSDPARTYEQYF. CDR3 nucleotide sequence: TGTGCCAGCAGTGACCCCGCCAGGACCTACGAGCAGTACTTC.

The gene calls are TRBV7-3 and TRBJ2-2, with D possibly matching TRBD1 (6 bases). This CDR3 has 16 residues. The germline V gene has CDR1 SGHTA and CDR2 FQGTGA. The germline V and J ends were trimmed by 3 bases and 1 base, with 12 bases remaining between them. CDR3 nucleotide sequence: TGTGCCAGCAGCTTCGGGTCCAGGGGGAACACCGGGGAGCTGTTTTTT. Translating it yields CASSFGSRGNTGELFF.

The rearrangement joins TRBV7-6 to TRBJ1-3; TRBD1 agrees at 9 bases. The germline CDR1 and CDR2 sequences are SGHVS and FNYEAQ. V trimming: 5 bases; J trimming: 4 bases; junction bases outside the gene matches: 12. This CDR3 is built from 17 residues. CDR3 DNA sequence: TGTGCCAGCAGCATAAGGGCGGGACAGGGAAGGGGAAACACCATATATTTT. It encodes CASSIRAGQGRGNTIYF.

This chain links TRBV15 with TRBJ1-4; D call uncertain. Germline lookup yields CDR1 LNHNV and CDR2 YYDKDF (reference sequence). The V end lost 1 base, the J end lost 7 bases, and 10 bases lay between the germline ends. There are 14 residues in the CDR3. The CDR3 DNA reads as TGTGCCACCAGCAGAGGAGAAGGAGTTGAAAAACTGTTTTTT. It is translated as CATSRGEGVEKLFF.

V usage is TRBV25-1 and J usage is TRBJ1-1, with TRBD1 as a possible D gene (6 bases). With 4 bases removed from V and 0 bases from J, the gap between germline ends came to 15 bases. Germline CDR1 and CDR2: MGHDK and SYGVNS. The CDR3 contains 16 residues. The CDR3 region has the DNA TGTGCCAGCAGTGGGGACACCGTAGGAGTGAACACTGAAGCTTTCTTT. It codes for CASSGDTVGVNTEAFF.

The CDR3 reads CASSESTSFQFF. As DNA, the CDR3 is TGTGCCAGCAGCGAGTCGACTAGCTTCCAGTTCTTC. The V gene is TRBV11-2, the J gene TRBJ2-1; 7 bases match TRBD2. The CDR3 runs to 12 residues. Unmatched junction bases numbered 8, after V lost 5 bases and J lost 13 bases. Germline loops: CDR1 SGHAT, CDR2 FQNNGV.

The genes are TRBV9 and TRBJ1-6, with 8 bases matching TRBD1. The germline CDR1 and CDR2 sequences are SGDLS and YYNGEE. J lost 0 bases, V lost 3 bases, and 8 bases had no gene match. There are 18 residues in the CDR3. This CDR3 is CASSASKTGGSYNSPLHF. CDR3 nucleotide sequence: TGTGCCAGCAGCGCGTCTAAAACAGGGGGCTCCTATAATTCACCCCTCCACTTT.

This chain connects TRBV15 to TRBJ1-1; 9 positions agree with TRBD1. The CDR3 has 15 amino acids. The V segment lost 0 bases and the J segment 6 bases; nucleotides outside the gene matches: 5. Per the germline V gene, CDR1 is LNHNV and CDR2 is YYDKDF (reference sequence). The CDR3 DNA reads TGTGCCACCAGCAGAGAGGGACAGGGATGGGCTGAAGCTTTCTTT. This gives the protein CATSREGQGWAEAFF.